What follows is one T cell receptor (beta chain) and its context. The sample belongs to a study of shared clonotypes between healthy human individuals. Study summary: Every donor yielded three CD4 naive, three CD4 memory, two CD8 naive and one CD8 memory plate.

With 5 bases clipped from V and 1 base from J, the junction kept 3 bases outside the gene matches. There are 14 residues in the CDR3. Germline lookup yields CDR1 MDHEN and CDR2 SYDVKM. Free of recent acute infections or vaccinations, the donors were healthy HIV-negative adults. Method: immunoSEQ multiplex PCR; TCRdb's copy keeps in-frame clones and lacks some. The sample comprises over 300,000 clones, around 86% of which are singletons, and roughly 17% rests with the top ten. The receptor was isolated from a man in his late teens or twenties in good health. Sequencing was done on a sample of memory CD8+ T cells sorted from blood. Subset indicated: CD45RO+ cells pooled with CCR7-negative TemRA cells. The chain uses TRBV28 and TRBJ2-7; 9 positions match TRBD1. The CDR3 loop is CASSMTGGSYEQYF. The CDR3 coding sequence is TGTGCCAGCAGTATGACAGGGGGGTCCTACGAGCAGTACTTC.